What follows is one TCR beta chain and its context. Its antigen is not known. The germline V gene has CDR1 SNHLY and CDR2 FYNNEI. The CDR3 loop spans 14 amino acids. V was cut by 3 bases and J by 5 bases, with 10 bases left in between. The data belong to a study of blood T cells in healthy people across ages. Study findings and constraints: Total diversity from one million sequenced T cells was likely underestimated. As naive T cell percentage varied, TCR beta diversity correlated strongly with it.

The authors ran a second PCR of about 6 to 12 cycles using a sample-barcoded 5' primer and a J-beta primer mix. Each cDNA molecule carried a tag from a template-switch adaptor that contained 12 random nucleotides. TCRdb re-called the 5' RACE reads with MiXCR, one entry per CDR3 protein. The sample includes approximately 760,000 distinct CDR3 sequences, around 25% of them seen just once. These data were also reused for a study on T cells of mothers and their children. This second study notes: A few healthy Caucasian mothers, along with their six children, served as the donors.

The sample was blood. The source is a boy between 10 and 17 years old in good health. J is TRBJ1-4 and V is TRBV2, with a weak D call TRBD1 (5 bases). CDR3 region: CASSETGGNEKLFF. CDR3 bases: TGTGCCAGCAGTGAGACTGGGGGAAATGAAAAACTGTTTTTT.